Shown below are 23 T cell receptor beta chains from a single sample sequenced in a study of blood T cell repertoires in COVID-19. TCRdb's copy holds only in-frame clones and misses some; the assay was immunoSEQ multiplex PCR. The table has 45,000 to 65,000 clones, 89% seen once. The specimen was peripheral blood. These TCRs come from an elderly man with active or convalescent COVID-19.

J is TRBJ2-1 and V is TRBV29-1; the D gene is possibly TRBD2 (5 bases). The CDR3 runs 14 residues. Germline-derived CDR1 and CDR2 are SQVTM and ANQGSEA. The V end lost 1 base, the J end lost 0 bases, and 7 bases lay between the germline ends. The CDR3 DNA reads TGCAGCGTTGAAGTGGGGAGCTCCTACAATGAGCAGTTCTTC. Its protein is CSVEVGSSYNEQFF.

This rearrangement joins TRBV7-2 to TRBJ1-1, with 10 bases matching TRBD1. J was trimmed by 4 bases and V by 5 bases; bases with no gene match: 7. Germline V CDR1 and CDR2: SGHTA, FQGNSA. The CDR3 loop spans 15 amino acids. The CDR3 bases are TGTGCCAGCAGCCCCCGGACAGGGGGATTCACTGAAGCTTTCTTT. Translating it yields CASSPRTGGFTEAFF. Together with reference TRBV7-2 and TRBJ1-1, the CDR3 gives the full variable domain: GAGVSQSPSNKVTEKGKDVELRCDPISGHTALYWYRQSLGQGLEFLIYFQGNSAPDKSGLPSDRFSAERTGGSVSTLTIQRTQQEDSAVYLCASSPRTGGFTEAFFGQGTRLTVV.

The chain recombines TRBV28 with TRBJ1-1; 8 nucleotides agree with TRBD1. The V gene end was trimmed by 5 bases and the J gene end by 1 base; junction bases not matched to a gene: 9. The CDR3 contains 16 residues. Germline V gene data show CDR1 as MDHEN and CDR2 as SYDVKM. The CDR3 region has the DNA TGTGCCAGCAGTCTTTCGACCGGACAGGGGAACACTGAAGCTTTCTTT. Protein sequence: CASSLSTGQGNTEAFF.

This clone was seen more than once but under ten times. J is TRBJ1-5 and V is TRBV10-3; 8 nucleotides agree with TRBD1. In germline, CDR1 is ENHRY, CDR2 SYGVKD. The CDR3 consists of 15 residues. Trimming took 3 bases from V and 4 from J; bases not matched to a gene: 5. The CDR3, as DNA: TGTGCCATCAGTGATACTGGACAGGGAAATCAGCCCCAGCATTTT. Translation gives CAISDTGQGNQPQHF.

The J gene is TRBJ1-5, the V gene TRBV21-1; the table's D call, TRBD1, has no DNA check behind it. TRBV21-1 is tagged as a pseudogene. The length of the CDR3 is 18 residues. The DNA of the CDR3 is TGTGCCAGCAGCAAAGCGCTGTTGGACGGACATATTAATCAGCCCCAGCATTTT. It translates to CASSKALLDGHINQPQHF.

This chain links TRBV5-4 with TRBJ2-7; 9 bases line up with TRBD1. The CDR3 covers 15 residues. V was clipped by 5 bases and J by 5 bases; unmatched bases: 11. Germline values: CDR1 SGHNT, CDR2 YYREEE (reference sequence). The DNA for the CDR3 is TGTGCCAGCAGGGTCAACAGGGGGCGGGAACACGAGCAGTACTTC. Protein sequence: CASRVNRGREHEQYF.

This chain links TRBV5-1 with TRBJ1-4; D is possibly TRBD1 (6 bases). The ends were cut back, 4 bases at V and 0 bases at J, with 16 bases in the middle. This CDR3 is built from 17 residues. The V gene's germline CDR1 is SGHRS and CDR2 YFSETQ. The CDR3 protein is CASSPGQRLATNEKLFF. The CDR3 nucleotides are TGCGCCAGCAGCCCTGGACAGAGACTGGCAACTAATGAAAAACTGTTTTTT.

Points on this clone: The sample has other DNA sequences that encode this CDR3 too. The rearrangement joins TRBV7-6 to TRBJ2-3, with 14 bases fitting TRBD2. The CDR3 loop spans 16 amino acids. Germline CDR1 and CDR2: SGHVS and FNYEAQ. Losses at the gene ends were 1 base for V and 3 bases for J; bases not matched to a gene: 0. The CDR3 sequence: CASSLGLAGGTDTQYF. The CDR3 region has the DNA TGTGCCAGCAGCTTAGGACTAGCGGGAGGGACAGATACGCAGTATTTT.

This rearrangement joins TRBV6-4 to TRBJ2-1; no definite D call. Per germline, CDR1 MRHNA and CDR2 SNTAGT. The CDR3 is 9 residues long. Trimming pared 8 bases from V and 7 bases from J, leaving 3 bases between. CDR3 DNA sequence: TGTGCCAGCCTTAATGAGCAGTTCTTC. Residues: CASLNEQFF.

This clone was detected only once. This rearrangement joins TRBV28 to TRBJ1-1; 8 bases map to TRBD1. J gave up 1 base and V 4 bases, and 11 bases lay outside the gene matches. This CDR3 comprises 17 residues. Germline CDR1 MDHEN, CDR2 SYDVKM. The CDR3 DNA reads TGTGCCAGCAGTTCCCAATACGCAGGGGGCTGGAACACTGAAGCTTTCTTT. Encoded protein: CASSSQYAGGWNTEAFF.

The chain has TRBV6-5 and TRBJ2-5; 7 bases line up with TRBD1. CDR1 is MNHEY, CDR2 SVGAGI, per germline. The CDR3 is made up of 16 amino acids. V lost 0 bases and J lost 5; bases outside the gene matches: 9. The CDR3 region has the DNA TGTGCCAGCAGTTACTCCCCCGGGGACAGTAGGGAGACCCAGTACTTC. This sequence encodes CASSYSPGDSRETQYF.

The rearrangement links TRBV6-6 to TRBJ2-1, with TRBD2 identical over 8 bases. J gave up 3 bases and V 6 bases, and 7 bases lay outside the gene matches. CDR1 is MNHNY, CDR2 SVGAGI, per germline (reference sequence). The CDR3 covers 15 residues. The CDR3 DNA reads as TGTGCCAGCAGCTCGAGCGGGAGTGGCTACAATGAGCAGTTCTTC. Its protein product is CASSSSGSGYNEQFF.

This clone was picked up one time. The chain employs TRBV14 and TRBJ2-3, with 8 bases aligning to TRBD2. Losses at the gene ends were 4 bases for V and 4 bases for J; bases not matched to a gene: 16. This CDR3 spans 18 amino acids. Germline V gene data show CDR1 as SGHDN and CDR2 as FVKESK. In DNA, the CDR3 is TGTGCCAGCAGCCTTCACCCCCACAGCGGGAGAGTTCCAGATACGCAGTATTTT. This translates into CASSLHPHSGRVPDTQYF.

DNA of the CDR3: TGCAGCGCCGGGGTGGGGTTGAGCTATGGCTACACCTTC. It codes for CSAGVGLSYGYTF. J is TRBJ1-2 and V is TRBV29-1, with D unresolved. With 7 bases removed from V and 4 bases from J, the gap between germline ends came to 16 bases. The germline V gene has CDR1 SQVTM and CDR2 ANQGSEA. The CDR3 length is 13 residues.

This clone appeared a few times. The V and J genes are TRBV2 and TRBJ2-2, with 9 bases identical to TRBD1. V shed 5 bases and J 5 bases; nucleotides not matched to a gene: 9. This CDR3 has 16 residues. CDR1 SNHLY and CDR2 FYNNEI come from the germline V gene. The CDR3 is CASSPRTGEVTGELFF. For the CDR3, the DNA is TGTGCCAGCAGTCCTAGGACAGGGGAGGTTACCGGGGAGCTGTTTTTT.

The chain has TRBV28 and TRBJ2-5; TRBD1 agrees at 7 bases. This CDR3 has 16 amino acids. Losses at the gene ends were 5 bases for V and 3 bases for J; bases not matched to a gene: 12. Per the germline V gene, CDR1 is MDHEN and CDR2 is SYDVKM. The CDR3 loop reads CASSRQGGEPKETQYF. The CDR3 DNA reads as TGTGCCAGCAGTAGACAGGGTGGGGAGCCCAAAGAGACCCAGTACTTC.

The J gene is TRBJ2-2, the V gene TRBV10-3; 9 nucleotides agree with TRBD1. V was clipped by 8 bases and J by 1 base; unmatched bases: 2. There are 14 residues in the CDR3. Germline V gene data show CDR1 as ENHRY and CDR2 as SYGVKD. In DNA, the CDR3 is TGTGCCATCGCGGGACAGGGGAACACCGGGGAGCTGTTTTTT. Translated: CAIAGQGNTGELFF.

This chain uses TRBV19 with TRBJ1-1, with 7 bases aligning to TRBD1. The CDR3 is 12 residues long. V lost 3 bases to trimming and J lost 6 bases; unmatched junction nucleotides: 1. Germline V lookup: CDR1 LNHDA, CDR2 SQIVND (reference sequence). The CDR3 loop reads CASSMGQSEAFF. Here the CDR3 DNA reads TGTGCCAGTAGTATGGGACAGTCTGAAGCTTTCTTT.

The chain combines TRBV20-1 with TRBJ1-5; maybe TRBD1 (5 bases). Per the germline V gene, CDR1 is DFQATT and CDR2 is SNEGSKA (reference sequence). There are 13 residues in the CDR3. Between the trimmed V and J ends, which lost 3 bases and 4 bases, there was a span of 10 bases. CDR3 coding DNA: TGCAGTGCTAGTGGGGACTTTAATCAGCCCCAGCATTTT. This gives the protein CSASGDFNQPQHF.

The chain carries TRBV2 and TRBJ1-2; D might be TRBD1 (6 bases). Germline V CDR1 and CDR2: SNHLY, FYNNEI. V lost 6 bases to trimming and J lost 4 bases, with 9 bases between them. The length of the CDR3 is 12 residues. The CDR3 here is CASRDRTYGYTF. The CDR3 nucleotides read TGTGCCAGCAGGGACAGAACCTATGGCTACACCTTC.

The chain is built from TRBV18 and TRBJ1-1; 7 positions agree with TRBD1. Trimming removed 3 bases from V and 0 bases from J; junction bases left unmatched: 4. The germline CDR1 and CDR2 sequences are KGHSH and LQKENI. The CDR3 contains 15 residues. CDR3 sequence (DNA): TGTGCCAGCTCACCCGCGACAGGGATGAACACTGAAGCTTTCTTT. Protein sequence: CASSPATGMNTEAFF.

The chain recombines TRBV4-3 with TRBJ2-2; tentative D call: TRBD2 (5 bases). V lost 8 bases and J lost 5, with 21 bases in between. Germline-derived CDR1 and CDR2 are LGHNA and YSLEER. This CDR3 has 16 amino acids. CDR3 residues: CASGIQAVTSTGELFF. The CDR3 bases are TGCGCCAGCGGAATTCAAGCGGTAACATCGACCGGGGAGCTGTTTTTT.

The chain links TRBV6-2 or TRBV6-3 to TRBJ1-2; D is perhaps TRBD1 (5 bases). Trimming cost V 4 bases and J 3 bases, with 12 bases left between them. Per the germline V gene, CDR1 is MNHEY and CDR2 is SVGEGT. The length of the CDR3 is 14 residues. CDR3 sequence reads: CASSLNPRDYGYTF. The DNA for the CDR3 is TGTGCCAGCAGTTTGAATCCCAGGGACTATGGCTACACCTTC.